This T cell receptor beta chain stems from a study of blood T cell repertoires in COVID-19. The V gene end was trimmed by 1 base and the J gene end by 7 bases; junction bases not matched to a gene: 15. CDR3 size: 17 residues. Germline V lookup: CDR1 LGHNA, CDR2 YSLEER. The data were produced by immunoSEQ multiplex PCR, yet TCRdb's version contains in-frame clones alone and is incomplete. Here the sample spans hundreds of thousands of clones, approximately 86% being singletons. Sequencing was carried out using peripheral blood. V and J are TRBV4-3 and TRBJ1-2; 7 bases map to TRBD1. The receptor was derived from a woman aged 55-69 years who had recovered from COVID-19. CDR3 in amino acids: CASSQGGTAGAISGYTF. Here the CDR3 DNA reads TGCGCCAGCAGCCAAGGTGGGACAGCGGGTGCTATCTCTGGCTACACCTTC.